The TCR beta chain under discussion was sequenced for a study of post-analysis software for immune sequencing data. Study findings and constraints: A handful of TRBV segments were significantly more frequent in patients than in controls. TRBV5-6, TRBV5-1 and TRBV20-1 were among these segments.

The CDR3 has 14 amino acids. Trimming at V came to 6 bases and at J to 4 bases, leaving 9 bases not matched to a gene. The germline gives CDR1 SEHNR, CDR2 FQNEAQ (reference sequence). The TCR beta cDNA libraries carried unique molecular identifiers. Some 540,000 cDNA molecules were obtained from 1 to 10 million T cells. TCRdb used MiXCR to reprocess the PCR reads, holding one entry per CDR3 protein. The table includes fewer than 700,000 distinct CDR3 sequences, 44% detected once. This clonotype was counted a few times. Its antigen is not known. The chain carries TRBV7-9 and TRBJ2-7, with 7 positions matching TRBD1. The TCR comes from a girl under 18 with multiple sclerosis. Sequencing was done on a sample of blood. CDR3 in amino acids: CASRPTGDPYEQYF. The CDR3 DNA sequence: TGTGCCAGCAGGCCCACAGGGGACCCTTACGAGCAGTACTTC. The whole variable domain, filled in from reference TRBV7-9 and TRBJ2-7, reads DTGVSQNPRHKITKRGQNVTFRCDPISEHNRLYWYRQTLGQGPEFLTYFQNEAQLEKSRLLSDRFSAERPKGSFSTLEIQRTEQGDSAMYLCASRPTGDPYEQYFGPGTRLTVT.